This T cell receptor (beta chain) stems from a study of graft-versus-host responses after intestinal transplantation. The CDR3 consists of 13 residues. Per the germline V gene, CDR1 is LNHDA and CDR2 is SQIVND (reference sequence). Losses at the gene ends were 3 bases for V and 14 bases for J; bases not matched to a gene: 9. This table comes from immunoSEQ multiplex PCR, and its TCRdb copy is limited to in-frame clones, with some not included. The sample contains 23,000 or so clones, 90% of which appear only once. With respect to this clone: Its target is unknown.

Study-level findings and limits: Declines in HvG clones occurring early post-transplant were associated with peak circulating GvH clone levels.

This chain connects TRBV19 to TRBJ1-1; TRBD1 aligns across 10 bases. The TCR sequence derives from a human patient who received an intestinal transplant, so some T cells may come from the graft donor. The sequencing here drew on PBMCs, taken 39 to 40 days after intestinal transplant. CDR3: CASSMTGGRVYFF. The CDR3 bases are TGTGCCAGTAGTATGACAGGGGGCCGGGTCTACTTCTTT.